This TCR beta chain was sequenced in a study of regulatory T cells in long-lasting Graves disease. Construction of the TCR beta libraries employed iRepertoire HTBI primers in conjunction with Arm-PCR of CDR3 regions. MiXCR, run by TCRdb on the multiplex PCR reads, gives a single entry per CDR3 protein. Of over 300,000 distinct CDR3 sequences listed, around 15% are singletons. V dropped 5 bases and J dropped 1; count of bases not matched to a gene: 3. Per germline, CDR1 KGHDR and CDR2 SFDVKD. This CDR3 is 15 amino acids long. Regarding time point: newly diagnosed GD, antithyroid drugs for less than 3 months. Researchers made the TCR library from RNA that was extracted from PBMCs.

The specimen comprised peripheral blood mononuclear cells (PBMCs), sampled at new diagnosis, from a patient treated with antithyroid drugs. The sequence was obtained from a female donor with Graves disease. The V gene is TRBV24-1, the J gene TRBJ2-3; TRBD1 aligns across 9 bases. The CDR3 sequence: CATSVGQGRTDTQYF. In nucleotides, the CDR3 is TGTGCCACCAGTGTAGGACAGGGGCGCACAGATACGCAGTATTTT.